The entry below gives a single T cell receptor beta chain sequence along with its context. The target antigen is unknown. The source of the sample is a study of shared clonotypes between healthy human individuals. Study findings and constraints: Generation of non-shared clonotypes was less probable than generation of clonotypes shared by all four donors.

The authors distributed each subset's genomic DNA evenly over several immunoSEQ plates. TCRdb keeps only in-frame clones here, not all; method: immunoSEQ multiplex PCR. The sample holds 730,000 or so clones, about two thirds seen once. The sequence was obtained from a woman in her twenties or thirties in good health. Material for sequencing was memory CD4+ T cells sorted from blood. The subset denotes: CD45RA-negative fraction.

The CDR3 nucleotides read TGCGCCAGCAGTGCGGGGGCGGCTAGCGGGAGGGCCCTCACAGATACGCAGTATTTT. This codes for CASSAGAASGRALTDTQYF. V is TRBV10-2 and J is TRBJ2-3; 12 positions agree with TRBD2. Germline trimming cut 4 bases from V and 2 bases from J; bases unmatched to any gene: 13. The germline CDR1 and CDR2 sequences are WSHSY and SAAADI. The CDR3 covers 19 residues.